This T cell receptor beta chain was retrieved from a study of blood T cell repertoires in COVID-19. V gave up 3 bases and J gave up 4 bases, with 12 bases separating them. The CDR3 sequence is 14 residues long. CDR1 is MDHEN, CDR2 SYDVKM, per germline. Profiled with immunoSEQ multiplex PCR; TCRdb holds only in-frame clones, not every one. The sample holds hundreds of thousands of clones, around 89% seen once. The chain joins TRBV28 to TRBJ1-2; a weak D match, TRBD1 (6 bases). The clonotype comes from a man aged 50-59 years who had been exposed to COVID-19. The sample comprised PBMCs or T cells enriched from blood (not recorded which). CDR3 nucleotide sequence: TGTGCCAGCAGTTTGTCGTCAGGGGCCTATGGCTACACCTTC. It encodes CASSLSSGAYGYTF.